This passage covers 20 T cell receptor beta chains from one sample sequenced in a study of early T cells in non-severe SARS-CoV-2 infection. TCRdb reprocessed the 5' RACE reads with MiXCR, giving one entry per CDR3 protein. The sample carries 25,000 to 35,000 distinct CDR3 sequences, 4% to 5.5% recorded once. The material sequenced was whole blood. The origin of the receptors is an adult who was a healthcare worker with PCR-confirmed SARS-CoV-2 infection or an uninfected control (not recorded which).

The rearrangement links TRBV27 to TRBJ2-1; D not resolved. The CDR3 spans 11 residues. Per germline, CDR1 MNHEY and CDR2 SMNVEV (reference sequence). Trimming left V 8 bases short and J 8 bases short, with 10 bases between. CDR3 amino acids: CASPRRDEQFF. The CDR3 DNA reads as TGTGCCAGCCCTCGTAGGGATGAGCAGTTCTTC.

In this sample, this clonotype turned up many times. The chain is built from TRBV6-5 and TRBJ1-2; tentative D call: TRBD1 (6 bases). V was shortened by 7 bases and J by 0 bases, with 15 bases between the two germline ends. The CDR3 runs to 15 residues. Looked up from germline, CDR1 is MNHEY and CDR2 is SVGAGI. The CDR3 nucleotides read TGTGCCAGCACCGACAGGCCCGCTTCTAACTATGGCTACACCTTC. The encoded protein is CASTDRPASNYGYTF.

This clonotype has a count of ten or more. V usage is TRBV18 and J usage is TRBJ1-2; 8 bases fit TRBD1. Losses at the gene ends were 5 bases for V and 2 bases for J; bases not matched to a gene: 1. This CDR3 has 13 residues. The germline V gene has CDR1 KGHSH and CDR2 LQKENI. The DNA of the CDR3 is TGTGCCAGCTCAAGACAGGGGAACTATGGCTACACCTTC. Its translation: CASSRQGNYGYTF.

The chain has TRBV5-4 and TRBJ2-7; 10 bases align to TRBD2. Germline V lookup: CDR1 SGHNT, CDR2 YYREEE (reference sequence). The CDR3 is 15 amino acids. J lost 5 bases, V lost 0 bases, and 5 bases had no gene match. The CDR3 bases are TGTGCCAGCAGCTTGGGCCGGACTAGCGGCAACGAGCAGTACTTC. This sequence encodes CASSLGRTSGNEQYF.

In this sample, this clonotype turned up a few times. The chain uses TRBV6-1 and TRBJ1-2; 10 bases are a match to TRBD1. The V segment lost 10 bases and the J segment 6 bases; nucleotides outside the gene matches: 11. The CDR3 consists of 14 residues. Per the germline V gene, CDR1 is MNHNS and CDR2 is SASEGT. The CDR3 nucleotides are TGTGCCACGGGACAGGGGAAAACTACTGATGGCTACACCTTC. Protein: CATGQGKTTDGYTF.

This clonotype came up many times. The chain recombines TRBV29-1 with TRBJ2-1; no reliable D call. Germline CDR1 reads SQVTM; CDR2 reads ANQGSEA. V lost 2 bases and J lost 4, with 9 bases in between. The CDR3 contains 13 residues. CDR3 in DNA: TGCAGCGTTGAAAGAGGATTTTACAATGAGCAGTTCTTC. Residues: CSVERGFYNEQFF.

The V gene is TRBV10-3, the J gene TRBJ2-7, with D possibly matching TRBD1 (6 bases). Trimming removed 5 bases from V and 4 bases from J, with 15 bases in between. This CDR3 is 14 amino acids long. Germline CDR1 and CDR2: ENHRY and SYGVKD. The CDR3 sequence is CAISHEGQAYEQYF. The CDR3 DNA follows: TGTGCCATCAGTCATGAGGGACAAGCATACGAGCAGTACTTC.

This clonotype was detected many times. The V and J genes are TRBV5-1 and TRBJ2-5; 7 nucleotides align to TRBD1. J was trimmed by 2 bases and V by 4 bases; bases with no gene match: 2. This CDR3 comprises 13 residues. Germline assignment: CDR1 SGHRS and CDR2 YFSETQ. The CDR3 reads CASSTTGQETQYF. In DNA, the CDR3 is TGCGCCAGCAGCACGACAGGGCAAGAGACCCAGTACTTC.

The chain is built from TRBV7-3 and TRBJ2-7; D might be TRBD1 (6 bases). CDR1 SGHTA and CDR2 FQGTGA come from the germline V gene. This CDR3 spans 13 amino acids. V lost 0 bases, J lost 7 bases, and 10 bases lay in between. The CDR3, as DNA: TGTGCCAGCAGCTTAACCAGGGGTGGAGAGCAGTACTTC. Translation gives CASSLTRGGEQYF.

Only a few counts were recorded for this clonotype. The V gene is TRBV3-1, the J gene TRBJ2-1, with 7 bases that match TRBD2. The CDR3 runs 11 residues. V lost 4 bases to trimming and J lost 14 bases; unmatched junction nucleotides: 5. Germline values: CDR1 LGHDT, CDR2 YNNKEL (reference sequence). CDR3 loop: CASSLSGREFF. CDR3 sequence (DNA): TGTGCCAGCAGCCTTAGCGGGCGGGAGTTCTTC.

The rearrangement joins TRBV10-1 to TRBJ2-2, with D possibly TRBD1 on 6 matching bases. V was pared by 5 bases and J by 4 bases, with 11 bases between. Germline V gene data show CDR1 as WNHNN and CDR2 as SYGVQD (reference sequence). The CDR3 consists of 14 residues. The CDR3 coding sequence is TGCGCCAGCAGTACGACAGGTTCCACCGGGGAGCTGTTTTTT. Protein product: CASSTTGSTGELFF.

DNA for the CDR3: TGTGCCAGCTCACCTTCCAGGGTAGGTCAGCCCCAGCATTTT. Translation gives CASSPSRVGQPQHF. V and J are TRBV18 and TRBJ1-5, with D maybe TRBD1 (5 bases). The germline CDR1 and CDR2 sequences are KGHSH and LQKENI. Deletions cut 3 bases from V and 6 bases from J, with 12 bases between. The CDR3 runs to 14 residues. The full variable domain, with the rest looked up from reference TRBV18 and TRBJ1-5, is NAGVMQNPRHLVRRRGQEARLRCSPMKGHSHVYWYRQLPEEGLKFMVYLQKENIIDESGMPKERFSAEFPKEGPSILRIQQVVRGDSAAYFCASSPSRVGQPQHFGDGTRLSIL.

This clonotype appeared many times. This chain connects TRBV28 to TRBJ2-3, with TRBD2 matching over 13 bases. CDR1 MDHEN and CDR2 SYDVKM come from the germline V gene. The ends lost 2 bases at V and 5 bases at J; junction bases unmatched: 10. The CDR3 runs 18 residues. The chain's CDR3 is CASSLTSGRAGSRDTQYF. The CDR3 DNA reads TGTGCCAGCAGTTTAACTAGCGGGAGGGCCGGGTCGAGAGATACGCAGTATTTT.

J is TRBJ1-2 and V is TRBV18; 10 bases are shared with TRBD1. J was trimmed by 4 bases and V by 2 bases; bases with no gene match: 4. This CDR3 contains 15 residues. Germline lookup yields CDR1 KGHSH and CDR2 LQKENI. The CDR3 protein is CASSPGGQGTYGYTF. CDR3 DNA: TGTGCCAGCTCACCAGGGGGACAGGGGACCTATGGCTACACCTTC. Complete variable domain (other parts from reference TRBV18 and TRBJ1-2): NAGVMQNPRHLVRRRGQEARLRCSPMKGHSHVYWYRQLPEEGLKFMVYLQKENIIDESGMPKERFSAEFPKEGPSILRIQQVVRGDSAAYFCASSPGGQGTYGYTFGSGTRLTVV.

This clonotype was seen at least ten times. The chain couples TRBV7-3 to TRBJ2-1, with 10 bases that match TRBD2. Germline-derived CDR1 and CDR2 are SGHTA and FQGTGA. The CDR3 covers 15 residues. The trim removed 1 base at V and 6 bases at J, leaving 3 bases unmatched. The CDR3 DNA is TGTGCCAGCAGCTTAAGGGGACTAGCGATCAATGAGCAGTTCTTC. Amino acids: CASSLRGLAINEQFF.

The sample holds a few counts of this clonotype. The rearrangement uses TRBV28 and TRBJ2-3; D call uncertain. Trimming removed 3 bases at V and 5 bases at J, with 15 bases between. This CDR3 is 15 amino acids long. Germline V gives CDR1 MDHEN, CDR2 SYDVKM. DNA for the CDR3: TGTGCCAGCAGTTTTCTTAAATCCAGCGAAGATACGCAGTATTTT. It translates to CASSFLKSSEDTQYF.

The table lists this clonotype with many counts. The genes are TRBV11-2 and TRBJ2-3; TRBD2 matches at 12 bases. V was clipped by 2 bases and J by 4 bases; unmatched bases: 4. Germline CDR1 SGHAT, CDR2 FQNNGV. CDR3 length: 16 residues. The DNA of the CDR3 is TGTGCCAGCAGCTTAAGGCTAGCGGGGGGGCCAGATACGCAGTATTTT. Protein product: CASSLRLAGGPDTQYF. The whole variable domain, remainder taken from reference TRBV11-2 and TRBJ2-3, is EAGVAQSPRYKIIEKRQSVAFWCNPISGHATLYWYQQILGQGPKLLIQFQNNGVVDDSQLPKDRFSAERLKGVDSTLKIQPAKLEDSAVYLCASSLRLAGGPDTQYFGPGTRLTVL.

This clonotype was picked up many times. The CDR3 spells CASSSRDTNEQFF. The DNA of the CDR3 is TGTGCCAGCAGTTCGCGGGACACGAATGAGCAGTTCTTC. The chain carries TRBV27 and TRBJ2-1, with D possibly being TRBD1 or TRBD2 (6 bases each). With 4 bases removed from V and 7 bases from J, the gap between germline ends came to 11 bases. The CDR3 loop spans 13 amino acids. The V gene's germline CDR1 is MNHEY and CDR2 SMNVEV (reference sequence).

The chain couples TRBV7-9 to TRBJ2-3; maybe TRBD1 (6 bases). Looked up from germline, CDR1 is SEHNR and CDR2 is FQNEAQ (reference sequence). V lost 2 bases to trimming and J lost 4 bases, with 16 bases between them. The CDR3 length is 16 residues. In nucleotides, the CDR3 is TGTGCCAGCAGCTTATCGTTAAGGGGGAGCGCAGATACGCAGTATTTT. Translating it yields CASSLSLRGSADTQYF. The variable domain in full, with the rest retrieved from reference TRBV7-9 and TRBJ2-3, is DTGVSQNPRHKITKRGQNVTFRCDPISEHNRLYWYRQTLGQGPEFLTYFQNEAQLEKSRLLSDRFSAERPKGSFSTLEIQRTEQGDSAMYLCASSLSLRGSADTQYFGPGTRLTVL.

This clonotype has at least ten counts. The chain uses TRBV15 and TRBJ1-5, with D possibly matching TRBD1 (5 bases). The germline V and J ends were trimmed by 3 bases and 0 bases, with 18 bases remaining between them. The CDR3 covers 18 residues. Germline lookup yields CDR1 LNHNV and CDR2 YYDKDF (reference sequence). DNA for the CDR3: TGTGCCACCAGCAGGGACGTGGGACGGGATTTTAGCAATCAGCCCCAGCATTTT. Translation gives CATSRDVGRDFSNQPQHF. Using reference TRBV15 and TRBJ1-5 for the parts outside the CDR3, the full variable domain is DAMVIQNPRYQVTQFGKPVTLSCSQTLNHNVMYWYQQKSSQAPKLLFHYYDKDFNNEADTPDNFQSRRPNTSFCFLDIRSPGLGDTAMYLCATSRDVGRDFSNQPQHFGDGTRLSIL.